This T cell receptor (beta chain) was found in a study of cytomegalovirus exposure and HLA in healthy donors. General observations from the study: Researchers reported in a later analysis that common viral pathogens appeared linked to several top clusters.

CDR1 and CDR2 (germline): SGHRS, YFSETQ. The trim removed 4 bases at V and 8 bases at J, leaving 13 bases unmatched. The CDR3 extends over 16 amino acids. As for this clone: Its target is unknown.

PCR used 60 Vbeta primers and 13 Jbeta primers. Data came from immunoSEQ multiplex PCR; TCRdb stores just in-frame clones and leaves some out. The table includes about 120,000 clones, 6.5% to 9.5% detected once. This chain uses TRBV5-1 with TRBJ2-1; 9 nucleotides agree with TRBD1. The source material was PBMCs. The TCR sequence derives from a woman between 35 and 50 years old in good health and CMV-seropositive. The CDR3 is CASSLPLGQGIDEQFF. CDR3 coding DNA: TGCGCCAGCAGCCTCCCTCTTGGACAGGGGATTGATGAGCAGTTCTTC.